Listed here are 21 T cell receptor beta chains from one sample, sequenced in a study of shared clonotypes between healthy human individuals. The protocol was immunoSEQ multiplex PCR, while the TCRdb copy is restricted to in-frame clones and leaves out a portion. The table shows roughly 2.4 million clones, with more than 90% occurring only once. Sequenced: naive CD4+ T cells sorted from blood. Subset given: CD45RA+ positively selected. The receptor set was obtained from a man between 18 and 35 years old in good health.

The chain couples TRBV28 to TRBJ1-5, with 10 bases identical to TRBD1. V dropped 3 bases and J dropped 1; count of bases not matched to a gene: 12. CDR1 is MDHEN, CDR2 SYDVKM, per germline. This CDR3 has 19 residues. The DNA of the CDR3 is TGTGCCAGCAGTTTGGTATCCGGGACAGGGGTAGGAAGCAATCAGCCCCAGCATTTT. As protein: CASSLVSGTGVGSNQPQHF.

The chain joins TRBV29-1 to TRBJ1-4, with 8 bases matching TRBD1. From germline, CDR1 is SQVTM and CDR2 ANQGSEA. After removal of 7 bases from V and 3 bases from J, the junction contained 4 bases not matched to a gene. This CDR3 is 13 amino acids long. CDR3 sequence reads: CSGVTGANEKLFF. DNA for the CDR3: TGCAGCGGCGTGACAGGGGCTAATGAAAAACTGTTTTTT.

On this clone: Other DNA sequences in the sample encode the same CDR3. The chain recombines TRBV28 with TRBJ2-1; 7 nucleotides match TRBD2. J was trimmed by 1 base and V by 2 bases; bases with no gene match: 2. Germline CDR1 is MDHEN and CDR2 is SYDVKM. The CDR3 extends over 15 amino acids. The CDR3 is CASSLTGGSYNEQFF. The DNA of the CDR3 is TGTGCCAGCAGTTTAACGGGGGGTTCCTACAATGAGCAGTTCTTC.

The J gene is TRBJ2-3, the V gene TRBV5-4; 8 bases map to TRBD1. Germline V CDR1 and CDR2: SGHNT, YYREEE (reference sequence). V gave up 4 bases and J gave up 0 bases; unmatched junction bases: 7. The CDR3 spans 16 residues. This chain's CDR3 is CASSPRGPTSTDTQYF. The CDR3 DNA reads TGTGCCAGCAGCCCCAGGGGGCCTACTAGCACAGATACGCAGTATTTT. Full variable domain (missing parts from reference TRBV5-4 and TRBJ2-3): ETGVTQSPTHLIKTRGQQVTLRCSSQSGHNTVSWYQQALGQGPQFIFQYYREEENGRGNFPPRFSGLQFPNYSSELNVNALELDDSALYLCASSPRGPTSTDTQYFGPGTRLTVL.

The V gene is TRBV29-1, the J gene TRBJ2-5, with 10 bases that match TRBD1. CDR1 and CDR2 from the germline V gene are SQVTM and ANQGSEA. This CDR3 contains 13 residues. The trim removed 6 bases at V and 1 base at J, leaving 2 bases unmatched. The CDR3 region is CSVDRGSQETQYF. Here the CDR3 DNA reads TGCAGCGTGGACAGGGGGTCCCAAGAGACCCAGTACTTC.

J is TRBJ1-5 and V is TRBV5-5; 9 nucleotides agree with TRBD1. This CDR3 spans 18 amino acids. The germline CDR1 and CDR2 sequences are SGHKS and YYEKEE (reference sequence). J gave up 1 base and V 7 bases, and 15 bases lay outside the gene matches. The CDR3 nucleotides are TGTGCCAGCGCCCCGGGACAGGGAAAGGGTGGAAGCAATCAGCCCCAGCATTTT. Its protein is CASAPGQGKGGSNQPQHF. The entire variable domain, with the rest obtained from reference TRBV5-5 and TRBJ1-5, is as follows: DAGVTQSPTHLIKTRGQQVTLRCSPISGHKSVSWYQQVLGQGPQFIFQYYEKEERGRGNFPDRFSARQFPNYSSELNVNALLLGDSALYLCASAPGQGKGGSNQPQHFGDGTRLSIL.

The V call is TRBV28, the J call TRBJ2-7, with a weak D call TRBD2 (5 bases). Germline V lookup: CDR1 MDHEN, CDR2 SYDVKM. The germline V and J ends were trimmed by 7 bases and 6 bases, with 13 bases remaining between them. The CDR3 is 12 residues long. The chain's CDR3 is CASTGNSGEQYF. In DNA form, the CDR3 reads TGTGCCAGCACGGGGAACTCGGGCGAGCAGTACTTC.

The chain joins TRBV20-1 to TRBJ2-3; D is uncertain. V was shortened by 2 bases and J by 7 bases, with 7 bases between the two germline ends. The germline gives CDR1 DFQATT, CDR2 SNEGSKA (reference sequence). This CDR3 spans 11 amino acids. The CDR3 DNA is TGCAGTGCTAGAAGTGGGAATACGCAGTATTTT. This codes for CSARSGNTQYF.

This chain links TRBV18 with TRBJ2-5; 7 positions match TRBD2. The V and J ends lost 1 base and 1 base, in that order; junction bases with no gene match: 6. The CDR3 sequence is 16 residues long. Germline CDR1 KGHSH, CDR2 LQKENI. The CDR3 nucleotides read TGTGCCAGCTCACCACTGGGGCGGGGGATCCAAGAGACCCAGTACTTC. Translated: CASSPLGRGIQETQYF. Complete variable domain (other parts from reference TRBV18 and TRBJ2-5): NAGVMQNPRHLVRRRGQEARLRCSPMKGHSHVYWYRQLPEEGLKFMVYLQKENIIDESGMPKERFSAEFPKEGPSILRIQQVVRGDSAAYFCASSPLGRGIQETQYFGPGTRLLVL.

V is TRBV30 and J is TRBJ2-2; D call uncertain. Trimming shortened V by 8 bases and J by 6 bases, and 16 bases separated the two germline ends. This CDR3 is 13 amino acids long. The V gene's germline CDR1 is GTSNPN and CDR2 SVGIG (reference sequence). This chain's CDR3 is CAGRESGSGELFF. DNA of the CDR3: TGTGCCGGGCGCGAGTCTGGGTCCGGGGAGCTGTTTTTT.

The genes are TRBV29-1 and TRBJ2-7; 8 bases line up with TRBD2. The CDR3 spans 14 residues. The V gene's germline CDR1 is SQVTM and CDR2 ANQGSEA. Trimming removed 6 bases from V and 4 bases from J; junction bases left unmatched: 11. The CDR3 DNA reads TGCAGCGTCGGAGGGGAACGGGGGGGGTACGAGCAGTACTTC. Translation: CSVGGERGGYEQYF.

The chain employs TRBV30 and TRBJ2-3, with D tentatively TRBD2 (7 bases). The V gene's germline CDR1 is GTSNPN and CDR2 SVGIG (reference sequence). The CDR3 is 17 residues long. The V and J ends lost 2 bases and 6 bases respectively, with 24 bases between them. CDR3 amino acids: CAWSPYGGASARDTQYF. The CDR3 bases are TGTGCCTGGAGTCCTTATGGGGGGGCCTCCGCACGTGATACGCAGTATTTT.

V gene TRBV5-1 combines with J gene TRBJ2-4; no definite D call. The CDR3 is 14 amino acids. Germline CDR1 and CDR2: SGHRS and YFSETQ. V was shortened by 1 base and J by 1 base, with 6 bases between the two germline ends. The CDR3 sequence: CASSLMGAKNIQYF. CDR3 coding DNA: TGCGCCAGCAGCTTGATGGGCGCCAAAAACATTCAGTACTTC.

The rearrangement uses TRBV2 and TRBJ2-2; D is uncertain. Germline V gene sequence: CDR1 SNHLY, CDR2 FYNNEI. The CDR3 is made up of 13 amino acids. V was pared by 8 bases and J by 1 base, with 8 bases between. DNA of the CDR3: TGTGCCAGCTTGGACGAGAACACCGGGGAGCTGTTTTTT. Its translation: CASLDENTGELFF.

This chain links TRBV21-1 with TRBJ2-7; the table's D call, TRBD2, was not checked against the DNA. TRBV21-1 is a pseudogene segment. The CDR3 consists of 19 residues. As DNA, the CDR3 is TGTGCCAGCAGCAAAGCGCTGCTGAACCGGGGAGCGGGAGAGTACGAGCAGTACTTC. It specifies CASSKALLNRGAGEYEQYF.

This chain joins TRBV5-1 and TRBJ2-7, with D maybe TRBD1 (5 bases). Trimming pared 0 bases from V and 1 base from J, leaving 14 bases between. CDR1 is SGHRS and CDR2 is YFSETQ in the germline V gene. This CDR3 has 16 amino acids. CDR3 coding DNA: TGCGCCAGCAGCTTGGTTGGGGCGACCTTATCCTACGAGCAGTACTTC. This translates into CASSLVGATLSYEQYF.

The V and J genes are TRBV5-1 and TRBJ2-2; TRBD2 matches 7 bases. Germline-derived CDR1 and CDR2 are SGHRS and YFSETQ. The CDR3 has 16 amino acids. J was trimmed by 5 bases and V by 0 bases; bases with no gene match: 7. CDR3 in DNA: TGCGCCAGCAGCTTGGTGGCGGGGGATATAACCGGGGAGCTGTTTTTT. It yields the protein CASSLVAGDITGELFF.

J is TRBJ2-5 and V is TRBV28, with a weak D call TRBD1 (6 bases). V was trimmed by 6 bases and J by 2 bases, leaving 13 bases between them. CDR1 is MDHEN and CDR2 is SYDVKM in the germline V gene. This CDR3 comprises 14 residues. This CDR3 reads CASSKDRRQETQYF. The CDR3 DNA sequence: TGTGCCAGCAGCAAAGACAGGAGGCAAGAGACCCAGTACTTC.

A single count supports this clone. The CDR3 here is CAISPGQGKETQYF. CDR3 in DNA: TGTGCCATCAGTCCGGGACAGGGAAAAGAGACCCAGTACTTC. The chain combines TRBV10-3 with TRBJ2-5; 9 positions agree with TRBD1. Germline values: CDR1 ENHRY, CDR2 SYGVKD. The V gene end was trimmed by 5 bases and the J gene end by 3 bases; junction bases not matched to a gene: 4. The CDR3 spans 14 residues.

Comment on this clone: In the same sample, other DNA sequences code for this CDR3. This chain links TRBV7-9 with TRBJ2-7, with D perhaps TRBD1 (6 bases). CDR1 and CDR2 from the germline V gene are SEHNR and FQNEAQ (reference sequence). This CDR3 is built from 12 residues. Trimming shortened V by 7 bases and J by 2 bases, and 9 bases separated the two germline ends. The DNA of the CDR3 is TGTGCCAGCAACCAGGGGACCTACGAGCAGTACTTC. Translating gives CASNQGTYEQYF.

The chain joins TRBV11-2 to TRBJ1-1; D unresolved. CDR1 and CDR2 (germline): SGHAT, FQNNGV. The CDR3 has 13 amino acids. The V end lost 1 base, the J end lost 5 bases, and 8 bases lay between the germline ends. This CDR3 reads CASSLGRLTEAFF. The DNA for the CDR3 is TGTGCCAGCAGCTTAGGTCGGTTAACTGAAGCTTTCTTT. The full variable domain, in which reference TRBV11-2 and TRBJ1-1 provide the parts outside the CDR3, is EAGVAQSPRYKIIEKRQSVAFWCNPISGHATLYWYQQILGQGPKLLIQFQNNGVVDDSQLPKDRFSAERLKGVDSTLKIQPAKLEDSAVYLCASSLGRLTEAFFGQGTRLTVV.